These 25 T cell receptor beta chains originate from one sample sequenced in a study of post-analysis software for immune sequencing data. Built from TCR beta cDNA, the libraries had unique molecular identifiers in them. TCRdb used MiXCR to reprocess the PCR reads, holding one entry per CDR3 protein. The sample lists roughly 800,000 distinct CDR3 sequences; roughly 50% were seen once. Their cognate antigens are unknown. Points from the study as a whole: The five TRBV segments detected at higher frequency in patients than in controls included TRBV5-6, TRBV5-1 and TRBV20-1.

The sequenced material came from blood. The receptors were sampled from a girl aged 5-17 years with multiple sclerosis.

V gene TRBV6-6 combines with J gene TRBJ2-1; 8 positions agree with TRBD1. Germline CDR1 MNHNY, CDR2 SVGAGI (reference sequence). The CDR3 covers 12 residues. The trim removed 7 bases at V and 8 bases at J, leaving 4 bases unmatched. CDR3 sequence (DNA): TGTGCCAGCAAAAAACAGGGGGATGAGCAGTTCTTC. Its protein is CASKKQGDEQFF.

The chain couples TRBV7-2 to TRBJ1-2; tentatively, D is TRBD1 (6 bases). The germline V and J ends were trimmed by 2 bases and 2 bases, with 9 bases remaining between them. The CDR3 length is 14 residues. Germline V gene sequence: CDR1 SGHTA, CDR2 FQGNSA. The CDR3 spells CASSLNRANYGYTF. The CDR3 nucleotides read TGTGCCAGCAGCTTAAACAGGGCAAACTATGGCTACACCTTC.

About this clonotype: Mismatch with germline at one junction end may stem from a read error. The gene calls are TRBV6-6 and TRBJ1-1, with 8 nucleotides matching TRBD1. Germline CDR1 reads MNHNY; CDR2 reads SVGAGI (reference sequence). CDR3 size: 15 residues. CDR3 coding DNA: TGTGCCAGCAGTTCAGGACAGGGAAGGAGCACTGCAGCTTTCTTT. This sequence encodes CASSSGQGRSTAAFF.

This clonotype was recorded many times. The rearrangement links TRBV6-5 to TRBJ2-7; 12 positions agree with TRBD1. Germline V gene lookup returns CDR1 MNHEY and CDR2 SVGAGI. The CDR3 runs to 14 residues. V lost 6 bases to trimming and J lost 3 bases; unmatched junction nucleotides: 3. The CDR3 DNA reads TGTGCCAGCAGCCGGGACAGGGGGCTCTACGAGCAGTACTTC. Amino acid sequence: CASSRDRGLYEQYF.

The gene calls are TRBV7-2 and TRBJ2-5; D perhaps matches TRBD1 (5 bases). The CDR3 has 16 amino acids. V lost 4 bases to trimming and J lost 5 bases, with 20 bases between them. Germline-derived CDR1 and CDR2 are SGHTA and FQGNSA. The CDR3 DNA follows: TGTGCCAGCAGCTCTCGTCCAGGGTTCGATGGGGAGACCCAGTACTTC. It yields the protein CASSSRPGFDGETQYF.

This chain links TRBV10-3 with TRBJ1-2; D perhaps matches TRBD1 (5 bases). The CDR3 has 14 amino acids. The germline V gene has CDR1 ENHRY and CDR2 SYGVKD. V dropped 0 bases and J dropped 5 bases, with 10 bases sitting between them. Written as DNA, the CDR3 is TGTGCCATCAGTGAGTCGCGGGACGGGTATGGCTACACCTTC. Amino acids: CAISESRDGYGYTF.

This chain joins TRBV5-1 and TRBJ2-7; D is perhaps TRBD1 (6 bases). Trimming left V 0 bases short and J 5 bases short, with 15 bases between. CDR1 SGHRS and CDR2 YFSETQ come from the germline V gene. CDR3 size: 15 residues. The CDR3 sequence is CASSLAQTQGNEQYF. The DNA for the CDR3 is TGCGCCAGCAGCTTGGCCCAGACACAGGGAAACGAGCAGTACTTC.

The CDR3 loop is CASSSNRVGELFF. Here the CDR3 DNA reads TGCGCCAGCAGCTCTAACAGGGTCGGGGAGCTGTTTTTT. This chain connects TRBV5-1 to TRBJ2-2, with a possible D match to TRBD1 (6 bases). The CDR3 length is 13 residues. CDR1 and CDR2 from the germline V gene are SGHRS and YFSETQ. With 3 bases removed from V and 7 bases from J, the gap between germline ends came to 10 bases.

This sequence joins TRBV29-1 and TRBJ2-3; 7 bases are a match to TRBD1. The length of the CDR3 is 15 residues. V was clipped by 1 base and J by 2 bases; unmatched bases: 6. Per the germline V gene, CDR1 is SQVTM and CDR2 is ANQGSEA. The chain's CDR3 is CSVEGGQLFTDTQYF. DNA for the CDR3: TGCAGCGTTGAAGGGGGACAGCTATTCACAGATACGCAGTATTTT.

The rearrangement links TRBV5-1 to TRBJ1-1; 9 positions match TRBD1. The junction had 16 bases not matched to a gene; V was cut back by 3 bases and J by 10 bases. Germline CDR1 is SGHRS and CDR2 is YFSETQ. The CDR3 runs to 16 residues. The CDR3 spells CASSWALGQGSSAAFF. The CDR3 region has the DNA TGCGCCAGCAGCTGGGCCCTGGGACAGGGATCGTCCGCAGCTTTCTTT.

The DNA of the CDR3 is TGTGCCACCAGTGATTTCGCTGGAGATACGCAGTATTTT. Its protein is CATSDFAGDTQYF. The chain carries TRBV24-1 and TRBJ2-3; no firm D call. The CDR3 sequence is 13 residues long. Germline V gene sequence: CDR1 KGHDR, CDR2 SFDVKD. The ends were cut back, 1 base at V and 5 bases at J, with 6 bases in the middle.

The V gene is TRBV29-1, the J gene TRBJ2-5, with TRBD2 identical over 9 bases. Germline V gene sequence: CDR1 SQVTM, CDR2 ANQGSEA. V trimming: 6 bases; J trimming: 2 bases; junction bases outside the gene matches: 7. The CDR3 runs 14 residues. CDR3 amino acids: CSVILAGIQETQYF. The CDR3 region has the DNA TGCAGCGTCATACTAGCGGGTATACAAGAGACCCAGTACTTC.

The chain uses TRBV12-3 or TRBV12-4 and TRBJ1-1, with D possibly TRBD1 on 5 matching bases. There are 15 residues in the CDR3. The V end lost 8 bases, the J end lost 4 bases, and 20 bases lay between the germline ends. CDR3 amino acids: CASDSQERGRTEAFF. The CDR3 DNA reads TGTGCCAGCGATTCACAGGAGAGGGGTCGCACTGAAGCTTTCTTT.

This clonotype was seen more than once but under ten times. The chain has TRBV2 and TRBJ2-7; no definite D call. The J call may be faulty, since TRBJ2-5 better matches the DNA end. The CDR3 spans 11 residues. Germline-derived CDR1 and CDR2 are SNHLY and FYNNEI. CDR3 DNA sequence: TGTGCCAGCAAGCTGGAAGAGACCCAGTACTTC. Protein sequence: CASKLEETQYF.

This clonotype has a handful of counts. V usage is TRBV29-1 and J usage is TRBJ2-7, with TRBD1 matching over 9 bases. The CDR3 totals 11 residues. Germline V lookup: CDR1 SQVTM, CDR2 ANQGSEA. V lost 7 bases, J lost 6 bases, and 4 bases stayed unmatched. In nucleotides, the CDR3 is TGCAGCGCCCAGACAGGGGGCGAGCAGTACTTC. Translation: CSAQTGGEQYF.

The chain couples TRBV7-8 to TRBJ2-3, with unresolved D. The V end lost 6 bases, the J end lost 5 bases, and 12 bases lay between the germline ends. The V gene's germline CDR1 is SGHVS and CDR2 FQNEAQ. The CDR3 runs 13 residues. In nucleotides, the CDR3 is TGTGCCAGCAGGGTGCGGCCGGGAGATACGCAGTATTTT. Its translation: CASRVRPGDTQYF.

This clonotype was recorded only once. The V gene is TRBV12-3 or TRBV12-4, the J gene TRBJ2-6; the D is unclear. This CDR3 is built from 14 residues. Deletions cut 7 bases from V and 3 bases from J, with 10 bases between. CDR3 sequence reads: CASTPEYGANVLTF. In DNA, the CDR3 is TGTGCCAGCACCCCCGAGTATGGGGCCAACGTCCTGACTTTC.

The chain is built from TRBV7-8 and TRBJ1-2, with 7 bases matching TRBD1. V was clipped by 2 bases and J by 8 bases; unmatched bases: 8. The CDR3 loop spans 14 amino acids. Germline V gene data show CDR1 as SGHVS and CDR2 as FQNEAQ. The CDR3 spells CASSLIGGQKGYTF. CDR3 nucleotides: TGTGCCAGCAGCTTAATAGGGGGACAGAAGGGCTACACCTTC.

As concerns this clonotype: A junction boundary mismatches the germline segment, possibly from a read error. V gene TRBV6-5 combines with J gene TRBJ2-4, with TRBD2 identical over 8 bases. With the DNA end fitting TRBJ2-7 better, the J assignment may be wrong. The CDR3 consists of 15 residues. Germline loops: CDR1 MNHEY, CDR2 SVGAGI. CDR3 nucleotides: TGTGCCAGCAGCCCCGACACGGGGGGGTCCTTCGAGCAGTACTTC. This translates into CASSPDTGGSFEQYF.

This chain joins TRBV5-6 and TRBJ2-3; 7 nucleotides match TRBD1. Germline V lookup: CDR1 SGHDT, CDR2 YYEEEE. CDR3 length: 13 residues. V lost 4 bases, J lost 7 bases, and 6 bases stayed unmatched. Here the CDR3 reads CASSLTGEHTQYF. The CDR3, as DNA: TGTGCCAGCAGCCTCACAGGGGAACATACGCAGTATTTT.

The chain links TRBV20-1 to TRBJ2-1; possibly TRBD1 for D (9 bases). The V end was cut by 6 bases, the J end by 11 bases, with 41 bases between. CDR3 length: 20 amino acids. Germline V gives CDR1 DFQATT, CDR2 SNEGSKA (reference sequence). The CDR3 spells CSAPSPGQGFWRGASQKQFF. In DNA form, the CDR3 reads TGCAGTGCCCCCAGTCCGGGACAGGGCTTCTGGCGGGGGGCAAGTCAGAAGCAGTTCTTC.

CDR3 region: CASSLGLGGHEQYF. The CDR3 DNA reads as TGCGCCAGCAGCCTGGGACTAGGGGGGCACGAGCAGTACTTC. This chain connects TRBV5-1 to TRBJ2-7; TRBD2 matches 8 bases. The CDR3 extends over 14 amino acids. The trim removed 4 bases at V and 5 bases at J, leaving 8 bases unmatched. From germline, CDR1 is SGHRS and CDR2 YFSETQ.

In the case of this clonotype: Germline and junction disagree at one end, which may indicate a read error. The chain carries TRBV6-6 and TRBJ2-5; 14 bases agree with TRBD2. This CDR3 region has 15 residues. Germline CDR1 MNHNY, CDR2 SVGAGI (reference sequence). The CDR3 region is CASSRGLAGGEAQYF. CDR3 nucleotides: TGTGCCAGCAGTCGCGGACTAGCGGGGGGAGAGGCCCAGTACTTC.

The chain has TRBV5-1 and TRBJ2-3; D may be TRBD1 or TRBD2 (5 bases each). CDR1 is SGHRS, CDR2 YFSETQ, per germline. The V gene lost 0 bases and the J gene lost 1 base, with 18 bases spanning the gap. The CDR3 runs 18 residues. In nucleotides, the CDR3 is TGCGCCAGCAGCTTGGCCACCTCGGGGCGCCACGGCACAGATACGCAGTATTTT. It specifies CASSLATSGRHGTDTQYF.

The chain links TRBV10-3 to TRBJ2-5, with TRBD1 identical over 8 bases. The V gene's germline CDR1 is ENHRY and CDR2 SYGVKD. Trimming at V came to 6 bases and at J to 5 bases, leaving 8 bases not matched to a gene. CDR3 length: 14 amino acids. The CDR3 DNA is TGTGCCATCAGCCCACAGGGGGGTTGGGAGACCCAGTACTTC. Translation: CAISPQGGWETQYF.